This TCR beta chain was identified during a study of CD4 T cells in relation to SARS-CoV-2 and coronaviruses. Overall study context: After 10 days of antigen culture, PBMC TCR beta CDR3s were sequenced.

Trimming removed 3 bases at V and 7 bases at J, with 13 bases between. The CDR3 has 14 residues. In germline, CDR1 is LNHDA, CDR2 SQIVND (reference sequence). CD4+ T cells from unexposed donors were obtained before the COVID-19 pandemic (2011-2018). After roughly 9 days of culture, CD4+ T cells were isolated. Testing used SARS-CoV-2 S/N and four cold-coronavirus spikes on unexposed-donor CD4+ T cells, cells permitting. Turning to this clone: What it binds is unknown.

Generated by immunoSEQ multiplex PCR, the TCRdb table keeps only in-frame clones and is missing some. The table has almost 20,000 clones, roughly 80% seen once. This TCR was recovered from a human donor in good health. The chain couples TRBV19 to TRBJ1-5; the D is unclear. Sample: CD4+ T cells from PBMCs, cultured in vitro. In nucleotides, the CDR3 is TGTGCCAGTAGTATCTGGGGTGACGACCAGCCCCAGCATTTT. Translating gives CASSIWGDDQPQHF.